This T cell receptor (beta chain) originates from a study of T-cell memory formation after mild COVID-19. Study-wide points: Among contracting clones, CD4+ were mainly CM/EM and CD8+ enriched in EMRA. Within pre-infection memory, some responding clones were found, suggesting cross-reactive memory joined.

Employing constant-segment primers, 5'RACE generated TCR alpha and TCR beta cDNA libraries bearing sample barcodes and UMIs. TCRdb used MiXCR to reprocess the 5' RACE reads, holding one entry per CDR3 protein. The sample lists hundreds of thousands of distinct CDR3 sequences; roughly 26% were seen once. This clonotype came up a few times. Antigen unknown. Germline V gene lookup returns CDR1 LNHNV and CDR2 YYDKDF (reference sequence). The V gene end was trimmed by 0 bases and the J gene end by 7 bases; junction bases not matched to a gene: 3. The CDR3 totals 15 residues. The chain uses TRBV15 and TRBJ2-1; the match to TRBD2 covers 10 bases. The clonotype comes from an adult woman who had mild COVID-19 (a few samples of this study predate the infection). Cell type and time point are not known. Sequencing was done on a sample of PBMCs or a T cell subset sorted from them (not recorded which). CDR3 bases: TGTGCCACCAGCAGAGACGCGACTAGCGGGAATGAGCAGTTCTTC. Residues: CATSRDATSGNEQFF.